The T cell receptor (beta chain) described here comes from a study of cytomegalovirus exposure and HLA in healthy donors. Study results and caveats: A few CMV-associated chains proved CMV antigen-specific in vitro. Among TCR beta chains, those listed as cytomegalovirus-associated numbered some 170.

Germline CDR1 is LNHDA and CDR2 is SQIVND (reference sequence). The CDR3 is 13 residues long. With 0 bases removed from V and 7 bases from J, the gap between germline ends came to 9 bases. Details on this clone: Its antigen is currently unknown.

Only in-frame clones appear in the TCRdb table, and some are missing; sequencing was by immunoSEQ multiplex PCR. The sample lists some 120,000 clones; about nine tenths were seen once. This rearrangement joins TRBV19 to TRBJ1-2; no definite D call. The TCR was taken from a man aged 30 to 45 in good health and CMV-seronegative. The sample was PBMCs. CDR3 sequence (DNA): TGTGCCAGTAGTATAGACGGTCCATCTGGCTACACCTTC. Translating gives CASSIDGPSGYTF.